This entry lists 15 T cell receptor beta chains sequenced from one sample in a study of T cells in Graves' hyperthyroidism and ophthalmopathy. Amplified TCR beta CDR3 regions derived from RNA transcripts. RT-PCR in the first round (using the HTBI primer set) targeted the TCR CDR3. One entry per CDR3 protein, called by TCRdb with MiXCR from the multiplex PCR reads. There are roughly 800,000 distinct CDR3 sequences in the sample; 35% to 45% occur only once, and 8.9% lies in the top ten. The sample taken for sequencing was blood. These receptors all stem from a man aged 18 to 30 with Graves' hyperthyroidism.

Details on this clonotype: Possible read error: a much larger clone is one base away. V is TRBV29-1 and J is TRBJ1-1; tentatively, D is TRBD1 (5 bases). The CDR3 is 12 residues long. Germline CDR1 reads SQVTM; CDR2 reads ANQGSEA. DNA for the CDR3: TGCGGCGTAGGGGACCCGAACACTGAAGCTTTCTTT. Its translation is CGVGDPNTEAFF.

The sample holds many counts of this clonotype. V is TRBV9 and J is TRBJ1-1; D unclear. Germline V gene data show CDR1 as SGDLS and CDR2 as YYNGEE. This CDR3 spans 13 amino acids. Trimming left V 0 bases short and J 3 bases short, with 6 bases between. CDR3 DNA: TGTGCCAGCAGCGTAGGCGGGCACACTGAAGCTTTCTTT. This gives the protein CASSVGGHTEAFF.

The chain joins TRBV7-8 to TRBJ1-4; D is unresolved. V lost 5 bases and J 7 bases, leaving 17 bases between the germline ends. CDR3 length: 15 amino acids. CDR1 and CDR2 (germline): SGHVS, FQNEAQ. CDR3 region: CASSPTGVGGEKLFF. The CDR3 DNA follows: TGTGCCAGCAGCCCGACCGGAGTGGGCGGTGAAAAACTGTTTTTT.

The V and J genes are TRBV7-3 and TRBJ2-5; D possibly corresponds to TRBD1 (6 bases). The CDR3 extends over 16 amino acids. Germline CDR1 SGHTA, CDR2 FQGTGA. Trimming removed 5 bases from V and 4 bases from J, with 20 bases in between. CDR3 sequence reads: CASSKGQSDFGETQYF. The DNA for the CDR3 is TGTGCCAGCAGCAAAGGACAGTCCGATTTCGGAGAGACCCAGTACTTC.

A remark on this clonotype: The junction differs from germline at one of its ends, possibly a read error. The chain uses TRBV19 and TRBJ2-7; D may be TRBD1 (7 bases). The CDR3 extends over 12 amino acids. The germline V gene encodes CDR1 LNHDA and CDR2 SQIVND (reference sequence). The CDR3 reads CSAGQFPYEQYF. The CDR3 region has the DNA TGCAGTGCGGGACAGTTCCCTTACGAGCAGTACTTC.

The chain uses TRBV7-3 and TRBJ1-6; 7 bases map to TRBD1. Trimming took 5 bases from V and 8 from J; bases not matched to a gene: 15. The CDR3 runs to 17 residues. Germline assignment: CDR1 SGHTA and CDR2 FQGTGA. The CDR3 DNA reads TGTGCCAGCAGCCCGATAGGGGGCCGATCAATCGATTCACCCCTCCACTTT. Encoded protein: CASSPIGGRSIDSPLHF.

This clonotype showed up many times. The V and J genes are TRBV19 and TRBJ1-2; perhaps TRBD1 as D (5 bases). The CDR3 spans 12 residues. Per the germline V gene, CDR1 is LNHDA and CDR2 is SQIVND (reference sequence). Trimming pared 4 bases from V and 8 bases from J, leaving 11 bases between. CDR3 DNA: TGTGCCAGTAGTACGATTCGGGGGGGCTACACCTTC. It encodes CASSTIRGGYTF.

This chain connects TRBV5-4 to TRBJ1-2; a weak D match, TRBD1 (5 bases). The CDR3 spans 13 residues. V lost 4 bases, J lost 5 bases, and 12 bases lay in between. Germline CDR1 is SGHNT and CDR2 is YYREEE (reference sequence). CDR3 amino acids: CASSQRGIYGYTF. For the CDR3, the DNA is TGTGCCAGCAGCCAGAGGGGAATATATGGCTACACCTTC.

This chain uses TRBV5-1 with TRBJ2-2; perhaps TRBD1 as D (5 bases). Trimming pared 4 bases from V and 6 bases from J, leaving 22 bases between. The CDR3 sequence is 17 residues long. CDR1 and CDR2 (germline): SGHRS, YFSETQ. The CDR3 reads CASSQGPGLGASGELFF. Written as DNA, the CDR3 is TGCGCCAGCAGCCAGGGCCCCGGGCTTGGGGCCTCCGGGGAGCTGTTTTTT.

This clonotype was counted ten times or more. CDR3 amino acids: CASSSGSSYNSPLHF. Here the CDR3 DNA reads TGTGCCAGTAGTTCTGGGAGCTCCTATAATTCACCCCTCCACTTT. The chain uses TRBV19 and TRBJ1-6; D is unclear. V was shortened by 5 bases and J by 0 bases, with 8 bases between the two germline ends. CDR3 size: 15 residues. Per germline, CDR1 LNHDA and CDR2 SQIVND (reference sequence). Looking up the rest from reference TRBV19 and TRBJ1-6 gives the full variable domain: DGGITQSPKYLFRKEGQNVTLSCEQNLNHDAMYWYRQDPGQGLRLIYYSQIVNDFQKGDIAEGYSVSREKKESFPLTVTSAQKNPTAFYLCASSSGSSYNSPLHFGNGTRLTVT.

A word on this clonotype: Since no conserved phenylalanine or tryptophan closes the CDR3, a read error is the likely cause. The chain employs TRBV20-1 and TRBJ1-1; D possibly corresponds to TRBD1 (5 bases). Germline CDR1 is DFQATT and CDR2 is SNEGSKA (reference sequence). Trimming shortened V by 4 bases and J by 3 bases, and 12 bases separated the two germline ends. The CDR3 spans 13 residues. Here the CDR3 reads CSAIQVGDTEAFL. The CDR3 region has the DNA TGCAGTGCTATACAGGTTGGGGACACTGAAGCTTTCCTT.

This chain links TRBV15 with TRBJ1-5; D gene ambiguous. Trimming took 3 bases from V and 0 from J, leaving 15 bases between them. The CDR3 totals 17 residues. CDR1 is LNHNV and CDR2 is YYDKDF in the germline V gene (reference sequence). The CDR3 DNA reads TGTGCCACCAGCAGCCAAGGCAGCGATTATAGCAATCAGCCCCAGCATTTT. Translation: CATSSQGSDYSNQPQHF.

This clonotype occurred many times. The chain is built from TRBV7-9 and TRBJ2-6; D might be TRBD2 (5 bases). This CDR3 has 16 residues. V lost 5 bases and J lost 4, with 15 bases in between. Germline assignment: CDR1 SEHNR and CDR2 FQNEAQ (reference sequence). The DNA for the CDR3 is TGTGCCAGCAGCCCGACGGGGTCGGTGGGGGCCAACGTCCTGACTTTC. Protein: CASSPTGSVGANVLTF.

This clonotype came up a few times. This sequence joins TRBV10-3 and TRBJ1-5, with unresolved D. The CDR3 is 14 amino acids. V was clipped by 10 bases and J by 4 bases, with 17 bases between them. The germline V gene has CDR1 ENHRY and CDR2 SYGVKD. CDR3 sequence (DNA): TGTGCCAGCCGCCCCGCAGGTAGAAATCAGCCCCAGCATTTT. Residues: CASRPAGRNQPQHF.

This clonotype was observed a few times. V gene TRBV4-1 combines with J gene TRBJ1-6; D remains ambiguous. The V end was cut by 3 bases, the J end by 6 bases, with 9 bases between. The length of the CDR3 is 14 residues. Germline CDR1 and CDR2: MGHRA and YSYEKL. CDR3 coding DNA: TGCGCCAGCAGCCATATGGCGGCTAATTCACCCCTCCACTTT. This translates into CASSHMAANSPLHF.